The present entry profiles one T cell receptor (beta chain) with its context. Its antigen is as yet unknown. Documented time point: baseline pretreatment blood. Stated treatment: 15 Gy SBRT to primary tumor, nephrectomy 4 weeks later. After SBRT, blood was collected at 2 and 4 weeks, plus baseline. Profiling relied on immunoSEQ multiplex PCR, and the TCRdb table lists in-frame clones only, not all of them. The sample consists of approximately 51,000 clones, around 83% of them appearing once. The V end was cut by 0 bases, the J end by 5 bases, with 7 bases between. The germline V gene has CDR1 SGHNT and CDR2 YENEEA. This CDR3 has 13 amino acids. The entry originates in a study of radiation and T cells in renal cell carcinoma. Study-level findings and limits: From baseline, blood top tumor clonotypes peaked at 2 weeks post-radiation.

The sequenced sample was blood, obtained from a patient whose treatment included radiotherapy and nephrectomy. The sequence came from a woman in her 70s with renal cell carcinoma. The chain links TRBV11-3 to TRBJ1-1; D is perhaps TRBD1 (5 bases). CDR3 nucleotides: TGTGCCAGCAGCTTAGAGGAGGGGACTGAAGCTTTCTTT. The encoded protein is CASSLEEGTEAFF.